The 5 T cell receptor beta chains below come from one sample, sequenced in a study of OX40 agonist ivuxolimab in advanced cancers. Measured with immunoSEQ multiplex PCR; TCRdb has only the in-frame clones, and not every one. There are some 83,000 clones in the sample; approximately 83% occur only once, and under 2.5% lies in the top ten. Here the sequenced sample was CD4+ or CD8+ T cells sorted from blood, taken in a trial of the OX40 agonist ivuxolimab. All receptors derive from an adult with an advanced solid tumor such as melanoma, head and neck, liver or kidney cancer.

V usage is TRBV6-1 and J usage is TRBJ1-5, with D maybe TRBD1 (6 bases). Trimming pared 6 bases from V and 7 bases from J, leaving 13 bases between. Germline-derived CDR1 and CDR2 are MNHNS and SASEGT. The CDR3 covers 13 residues. The CDR3 DNA follows: TGTGCCAGCAGAAAACAGGGTCAACAGCCCCAGCATTTT. It codes for CASRKQGQQPQHF.

Regarding this clone: One junction end does not reproduce the germline sequence, and a read error may be involved. The rearrangement uses TRBV6-5 and TRBJ2-7; D may match TRBD1 or TRBD2 (5 bases each). CDR3 size: 11 residues. Germline V gene sequence: CDR1 MNHEY, CDR2 SVGAGI. CDR3 region: CASTSGTVEHF. In DNA form, the CDR3 reads TGTGCCAGCACCTCCGGGACCGTCGAGCACTTC.

The CDR3 is CASSQGTDRSYEQYF. CDR3 coding DNA: TGCGCCAGCAGCCAGGGGACAGATCGCTCCTACGAGCAGTACTTC. J is TRBJ2-7 and V is TRBV5-1; 7 bases match TRBD1. The V gene end was trimmed by 4 bases and the J gene end by 0 bases; junction bases not matched to a gene: 7. The CDR3 spans 15 residues. Looked up from germline, CDR1 is SGHRS and CDR2 is YFSETQ.

The CDR3 region is CASSLAGFHEQYF. CDR3 nucleotides: TGCGCCAGCAGCTTGGCCGGTTTCCACGAGCAGTACTTC. This chain uses TRBV5-1 with TRBJ2-7; no clear D. The V gene lost 0 bases and the J gene lost 5 bases, with 9 bases spanning the gap. The CDR3 extends over 13 amino acids. The V gene's germline CDR1 is SGHRS and CDR2 YFSETQ. Drawing the rest from reference TRBV5-1 and TRBJ2-7, the complete variable domain is KAGVTQTPRYLIKTRGQQVTLSCSPISGHRSVSWYQQTPGQGLQFLFEYFSETQRNKGNFPGRFSGRQFSNSRSEMNVSTLELGDSALYLCASSLAGFHEQYFGPGTRLTVT.

The DNA for the CDR3 is TGTGCCAGCTCACCGGGAGCGGCTCGGGAGCAGTTCTTC. Protein sequence: CASSPGAAREQFF. This chain joins TRBV18 and TRBJ2-1; D may be TRBD2 (5 bases). Germline CDR1 KGHSH, CDR2 LQKENI. V shed 3 bases and J shed 10 bases, with 13 bases lying between them. CDR3 size: 13 residues.